The T cell receptor beta chain under discussion was sequenced for a study of post-analysis software for immune sequencing data. Whole-study findings and limits: Patients carried roughly 5 TRBV segments more frequently than controls did, and TRBV5-6, TRBV5-1 and TRBV20-1 were among them.

About this clonotype: Its target is unknown.

V lost 3 bases, J lost 5 bases, and 10 bases lay in between. Germline CDR1 and CDR2: SGDLS and YYNGEE. The CDR3 loop spans 13 amino acids. Unique molecular identifiers had been added to the TCR beta cDNA libraries. TCRdb fed the PCR reads into MiXCR, producing one record per CDR3 protein. This table has about 540,000 distinct CDR3 sequences, approximately 31% appearing once. Specimen: blood. This TCR came from a girl younger than 18 with multiple sclerosis. The genes are TRBV9 and TRBJ2-3; tentatively, D is TRBD2 (5 bases). CDR3 sequence reads: CASSGADQDTQYF. The CDR3 DNA follows: TGTGCCAGCAGCGGAGCGGATCAAGATACGCAGTATTTT. Combining the CDR3 with reference TRBV9 and TRBJ2-3 gives the whole variable domain DSGVTQTPKHLITATGQRVTLRCSPRSGDLSVYWYQQSLDQGLQFLIQYYNGEERAKGNILERFSAQQFPDLHSELNLSSLELGDSALYFCASSGADQDTQYFGPGTRLTVL.